One and the same sample provided the 9 T cell receptor beta chains below, sequenced in a study of beta chain features in type 1 diabetes. The whole isolated RNA underwent reverse transcription, so sequencing captured expressed TCRB transcripts. Sequenced by immunoSEQ multiplex PCR; TCRdb stores in-frame clones only, minus some. The repertoire holds about 260,000 clones, with around 68% as singletons. Sequencing input: naive CD4+ T cells from blood. The receptors here all came from a man in his thirties or forties in good health.

The chain employs TRBV18 and TRBJ2-2; D unresolved. The germline V gene encodes CDR1 KGHSH and CDR2 LQKENI. V shed 5 bases and J shed 0 bases, with 7 bases lying between them. The CDR3 runs to 14 residues. Written as DNA, the CDR3 is TGTGCCAGCTCATTGCCTTCGAACACCGGGGAGCTGTTTTTT. It is translated as CASSLPSNTGELFF.

The genes are TRBV27 and TRBJ2-3, with 7 bases lining up with TRBD2. J lost 3 bases, V lost 9 bases, and 9 bases had no gene match. Germline V CDR1 and CDR2: MNHEY, SMNVEV (reference sequence). The CDR3 has 14 residues. The CDR3 region has the DNA TGTGCCAGTACTTCGCGGGAGCTGACAGATACGCAGTATTTT. Its protein product is CASTSRELTDTQYF.

This clone was recorded a few times. The chain couples TRBV2 to TRBJ2-6; 8 positions match TRBD2. V dropped 5 bases and J dropped 0; count of bases not matched to a gene: 6. Germline assignment: CDR1 SNHLY and CDR2 FYNNEI. The CDR3 covers 17 residues. The chain's CDR3 is CASSPRGGTSGANVLTF. In DNA, the CDR3 is TGTGCCAGCAGTCCCCGGGGGGGGACCTCTGGGGCCAACGTCCTGACTTTC.

This chain uses TRBV7-2 with TRBJ2-1; TRBD2 matches 12 bases. The CDR3 consists of 16 residues. V lost 5 bases and J lost 9; bases outside the gene matches: 11. Per the germline V gene, CDR1 is SGHTA and CDR2 is FQGNSA. The CDR3 coding sequence is TGTGCCAGCAGCACACAACCTAGCGGGAGGGCCAGTGAGCAGTTCTTC. It is translated as CASSTQPSGRASEQFF. The whole variable domain, filled in from reference TRBV7-2 and TRBJ2-1, reads GAGVSQSPSNKVTEKGKDVELRCDPISGHTALYWYRQSLGQGLEFLIYFQGNSAPDKSGLPSDRFSAERTGGSVSTLTIQRTQQEDSAVYLCASSTQPSGRASEQFFGPGTRLTVL.

The rearrangement uses TRBV10-3 and TRBJ2-5, with D tentatively TRBD1 (5 bases). With 8 bases removed from V and 4 bases from J, the gap between germline ends came to 11 bases. Germline V gene sequence: CDR1 ENHRY, CDR2 SYGVKD. The CDR3 totals 12 residues. CDR3 amino acids: CAIGARGETQYF. The CDR3 DNA sequence: TGTGCCATCGGCGCTAGGGGAGAGACCCAGTACTTC.

The chain recombines TRBV25-1 with TRBJ2-3; D unclear. V was cut by 4 bases and J by 9 bases, with 8 bases left in between. The CDR3 is 11 residues long. The germline V gene encodes CDR1 MGHDK and CDR2 SYGVNS. The CDR3 nucleotides are TGTGCCAGCAGTGGCCTAAAAACGCAGTATTTT. It yields the protein CASSGLKTQYF.

V is TRBV27 and J is TRBJ2-7, with 7 bases fitting TRBD1. The CDR3 runs to 15 residues. Germline V CDR1 and CDR2: MNHEY, SMNVEV (reference sequence). J was trimmed by 0 bases and V by 6 bases; bases with no gene match: 8. The CDR3 sequence is CASRALDRSSYEQYF. The CDR3 coding sequence is TGTGCCAGCAGAGCTCTGGACAGGAGCTCCTACGAGCAGTACTTC.

The chain links TRBV2 to TRBJ1-1; D is perhaps TRBD1 (6 bases). The germline V gene encodes CDR1 SNHLY and CDR2 FYNNEI. V was cut by 7 bases and J by 1 base, with 13 bases left in between. There are 14 residues in the CDR3. CDR3 sequence: CASKQGSGNTEAFF. DNA for the CDR3: TGTGCCAGCAAACAGGGCTCAGGGAACACTGAAGCTTTCTTT.

This chain connects TRBV11-2 to TRBJ2-7; no reliable D call. The germline V and J ends were trimmed by 5 bases and 1 base, with 9 bases remaining between them. The CDR3 is made up of 13 amino acids. Germline V gene lookup returns CDR1 SGHAT and CDR2 FQNNGV. The CDR3 DNA is TGTGCCAGCAGCACGACGGATTCCTACGAGCAGTACTTC. Protein product: CASSTTDSYEQYF.